The text below deals with one T cell receptor (beta chain). Germline V gene lookup returns CDR1 MNHEY and CDR2 SMNVEV (reference sequence). With V trimmed by 5 bases and J by 8 bases, 9 bases remained unmatched. The CDR3 has 15 residues. As originally analysed: Amplification of reference gene primers provided the estimated nucleated cell counts. Clones were read by immunoSEQ multiplex PCR, and TCRdb kept only the in-frame ones, dropping some. V, J and clone size are taken as reported in that table, and D and trimming were inferred from the DNA itself. Seen here are 110,000 or so clones, around 83% observed once, and the top ten hold 3% to 4%. This record belongs to a study of blood T cell repertoires in COVID-19. As for the study in general: PBMCs, B-cell-depleted T cells, or T cells were the source of the cDNA or gDNA that made up the material.

The specimen was peripheral blood. The rearrangement joins TRBV27 to TRBJ2-1; 10 bases agree with TRBD1. The source is a middle-aged man with acute or convalescent COVID-19. The chain's CDR3 is CASSNRDRGEDEQFF. The DNA for the CDR3 is TGTGCCAGCAGTAACCGGGACAGGGGCGAGGATGAGCAGTTCTTC.